The clone carrying this TCR beta chain has at least ten counts. Antigen: not known. V shed 4 bases, J shed 1 base, and the junction held 6 bases outside the gene matches. This CDR3 comprises 16 residues. In germline, CDR1 is SGHRS, CDR2 YFSETQ. The TCR library protocol attached unique molecular identifiers to the individual cDNA molecules. TCRdb independently ran MiXCR on the 5' RACE reads; one entry per CDR3 protein. Among some 77,000 distinct CDR3 sequences listed, 10% to 15% were seen once. The sample comes from a study of early T cells in non-severe SARS-CoV-2 infection. Study context: With bulk RNA from unsorted whole blood as input, sequencing yielded unpaired chains.

Study-level results: Matching results from VDJdb favored anti-spike CD8 responses, leaving private and CD4 specificities undetected.

V gene TRBV5-1 combines with J gene TRBJ2-5, with 11 nucleotides matching TRBD2. This sequence originates from an adult who was a healthcare worker with PCR-confirmed SARS-CoV-2 infection or an uninfected control (not recorded which). The donor label of this sample is uncertain. The starting material was whole blood, obtained at baseline. The CDR3 sequence: CASSQGLAATQETQYF. In DNA, the CDR3 is TGCGCCAGCAGCCAGGGACTAGCGGCGACCCAAGAGACCCAGTACTTC.